This is a list of T cell receptor beta chains from one sample in a study of identical twins. MiXCR, run by TCRdb on the 5' RACE reads, gives a single entry per CDR3 protein. The sample contains roughly 250,000 distinct CDR3 sequences, 7.5% of which appear only once. These data were likewise used in another study, on yellow fever vaccine responses in identical twins.

Sequencing input: CD8+ T cells sorted from blood. Every receptor here comes from a young woman in good health. CDR3s include the opening cysteine and the closing phenylalanine or tryptophan.

TRBV4-1	TRBJ2-2	CASSHGPGQGGSGELFF
TRBV12-3/TRBV12-4	TRBJ2-1	CASSPVGGLYNEQFF
TRBV15	TRBJ2-1	CATSTGQGAFNEQFF
TRBV20-1	TRBJ2-1	CSATGQNSYNEQFF
TRBV29-1	TRBJ2-7	CSATTTGPPYEQYF
TRBV6-1	TRBJ2-3	CASSEPSGTDTQYF
TRBV9	TRBJ2-3	CASSLGEGDTDTQYF
TRBV7-9	TRBJ1-6	CASSGGGQANSPLHF
TRBV5-1	TRBJ2-7	CASSLEMTGGYEQYF
TRBV7-9	TRBJ2-2	CASSPTGAGELFF
TRBV6-4	TRBJ2-1	CASSDSSGGRNEQFF
TRBV7-9	TRBJ2-7	CASPLAAGVIGEEQYF
TRBV7-9	TRBJ2-3	CASSPTTSGRDTQYF
TRBV27	TRBJ2-6	CASSSTGALGANVLTF
TRBV12-3/TRBV12-4	TRBJ2-7	CASSAGTGLYEQYF
TRBV27	TRBJ2-5	CASSPRAGGGFQETQYF
TRBV5-1	TRBJ2-7	CASSMGTGSSYEQYF
TRBV6-1	TRBJ2-1	CASRPGVIVEQFF
TRBV9	TRBJ1-5	CASSVVRGWAGGHSNQPQHF
TRBV7-9	TRBJ2-7	CASGESSYEQYF
TRBV28	TRBJ1-5	CASNDPGQTNQPQHF
TRBV6-5	TRBJ1-1	CASSLLTDIMNTEAFF
TRBV2	TRBJ1-1	CASSEGQRNTEAFF
TRBV28	TRBJ2-1	CASSPLEGEWVYNEQFF
TRBV5-6	TRBJ1-1	CASSSTTRMNTEAFF
TRBV7-6	TRBJ2-3	CASSSADYTDTQYF
TRBV5-1	TRBJ2-7	CASSSGTESYEQYF
TRBV7-9	TRBJ1-1	CASSKNTVRSTEAFF
TRBV4-2	TRBJ2-1	CASSQDALSSYNEQFF
TRBV15	TRBJ2-3	CATSRDLRGPF
TRBV20-1	TRBJ2-1	CSATGLTNQYSSWFF
TRBV28	TRBJ2-5	CASAPRTSGNLRQETQYF
TRBV7-4	TRBJ1-5	CASIHRERLLVGQPQHF
TRBV6-4	TRBJ2-6	CASSGQGSGANVLTF
TRBV7-6	TRBJ2-1	CASSLVQPGTGDEQFF